The 25 T cell receptor beta chains below come from one sample, sequenced in a study of Ad26.COV2.S vaccination and SARS-CoV-2 variants. The treatment was: around 19 received Ad26.COV2.S at low or high dose, single or two shots; roughly five received placebo; per-sample allocation not given. On day 63 after the first injection, vaccine and placebo recipients gave samples. TCRdb's copy holds only in-frame clones and misses some; the assay was immunoSEQ multiplex PCR. The repertoire consists of roughly 680,000 clones, with 89% occurring once and the leading ten covering approximately 1.5%. The source material was peripheral blood, sampled in a trial of Ad26.COV2.S vaccine versus placebo. The receptors stem from a person aged 18-65 years who received the Ad26.COV2.S COVID-19 vaccine or a placebo.

The genes are TRBV30 and TRBJ2-7; 7 bases are shared with TRBD1. CDR1 is GTSNPN and CDR2 is SVGIG in the germline V gene (reference sequence). The CDR3 loop spans 12 amino acids. V shed 5 bases and J 4 bases; nucleotides not matched to a gene: 5. The CDR3 loop reads CAWSTGLYEQYF. Here the CDR3 DNA reads TGTGCCTGGTCGACAGGGCTGTACGAGCAGTACTTC.

This rearrangement joins TRBV7-2 to TRBJ1-1; possible D gene TRBD1, 6 bases. Trimming stripped 4 bases from V and 8 bases from J, with 20 bases between. This CDR3 has 15 residues. Germline V gene sequence: CDR1 SGHTA, CDR2 FQGNSA. The CDR3 spells CASSSRRGDIKEAFF. Here the CDR3 DNA reads TGTGCCAGCAGCTCCCGTCGAGGGGACATCAAAGAAGCTTTCTTT.

V and J are TRBV14 and TRBJ2-2, with unresolved D. Deletions cut 1 base from V and 3 bases from J, with 9 bases between. The CDR3 loop spans 15 amino acids. Germline V lookup: CDR1 SGHDN, CDR2 FVKESK. CDR3 bases: TGTGCCAGCAGCCAAGCCCTGGCATACACCGGGGAGCTGTTTTTT. It codes for CASSQALAYTGELFF.

This clone was counted a few times. The chain uses TRBV2 and TRBJ2-2; 7 positions agree with TRBD2. V trimming: 6 bases; J trimming: 4 bases; junction bases outside the gene matches: 11. The CDR3 is 16 residues long. Per the germline V gene, CDR1 is SNHLY and CDR2 is FYNNEI. Here the CDR3 reads CASSPPSGSTTGELFF. The CDR3 coding sequence is TGTGCCAGCAGCCCTCCTAGCGGATCTACCACCGGGGAGCTGTTTTTT.

The V and J genes are TRBV2 and TRBJ1-4; D remains ambiguous. V lost 6 bases to trimming and J lost 5 bases, with 16 bases between them. This CDR3 has 15 amino acids. Germline CDR1 is SNHLY and CDR2 is FYNNEI. The DNA of the CDR3 is TGTGCCAGCAGGGGTCTGAGGAGGAGAAATGAAAAACTGTTTTTT. It is translated as CASRGLRRRNEKLFF.

The chain has TRBV7-9 and TRBJ2-5; D assignment may be TRBD1 or TRBD2 (6 bases each). This CDR3 comprises 15 residues. Trimming removed 5 bases at V and 5 bases at J, with 18 bases between. The germline CDR1 and CDR2 sequences are SEHNR and FQNEAQ (reference sequence). This CDR3 reads CASSRAVGGSETQYF. CDR3 in DNA: TGTGCCAGCAGCCGAGCCGTGGGGGGCTCGGAGACCCAGTACTTC.

The J gene is TRBJ1-4, the V gene TRBV15, with 10 bases matching TRBD1. V was clipped by 3 bases and J by 4 bases; unmatched bases: 2. This CDR3 spans 15 amino acids. The germline V gene has CDR1 LNHNV and CDR2 YYDKDF (reference sequence). The CDR3 is CATSRDRGNNEKLFF. CDR3 in DNA: TGTGCCACCAGCAGGGACAGGGGGAATAATGAAAAACTGTTTTTT.

In the case of this clone: Other DNA variants within this sample encode the same CDR3. J is TRBJ1-4 and V is TRBV18; perhaps TRBD1 as D (5 bases). The CDR3 length is 12 residues. Trimming removed 3 bases from V and 7 bases from J, with 6 bases in between. Germline CDR1 is KGHSH and CDR2 is LQKENI. Here the CDR3 reads CASSPGGEKLFF. CDR3 nucleotides: TGTGCCAGCTCACCGGGGGGTGAAAAACTGTTTTTT.

This clone was recorded once. The chain employs TRBV1 and TRBJ1-6. TRBV1 is marked as a pseudogene. The CDR3 extends over 17 amino acids. CDR3 in amino acids: CTSSGGQRSSYNSPLHF. The CDR3 region has the DNA TGCACCAGCAGCGGGGGTCAGAGGAGCTCCTATAATTCACCCCTCCACTTT.

This chain connects TRBV7-9 to TRBJ2-7, with 8 bases identical to TRBD1. Germline loops: CDR1 SEHNR, CDR2 FQNEAQ (reference sequence). With 1 base clipped from V and 3 bases from J, the junction kept 2 bases outside the gene matches. This CDR3 is 14 amino acids long. The CDR3 spells CASSLGGQGYEQYF. The CDR3 DNA is TGTGCCAGCAGCTTAGGAGGACAGGGCTACGAGCAGTACTTC.

J is TRBJ2-7 and V is TRBV5-1, with D possibly being TRBD1 (6 bases). The germline V and J ends were trimmed by 0 bases and 3 bases, with 13 bases remaining between them. Germline values: CDR1 SGHRS, CDR2 YFSETQ. This CDR3 is 15 amino acids long. In DNA form, the CDR3 reads TGCGCCAGCAGCTTGGCCTTAGGACAGTACTACGAGCAGTACTTC. Its translation: CASSLALGQYYEQYF.

This chain connects TRBV29-1 to TRBJ2-7; a possible D gene is TRBD2 (6 bases). Trimming took 6 bases from V and 2 from J, leaving 14 bases between them. The CDR3 length is 13 residues. Germline CDR1 reads SQVTM; CDR2 reads ANQGSEA. CDR3 sequence (DNA): TGCAGCGTGGGGGGACGACTCACCTACGAGCAGTACTTC. It yields the protein CSVGGRLTYEQYF.

The rearrangement links TRBV11-1 to TRBJ2-3; TRBD2 is a possible D gene (6 bases). V dropped 5 bases and J dropped 8 bases, with 14 bases sitting between them. Germline CDR1 and CDR2: SGHAT and FQDESV (reference sequence). The CDR3 contains 13 residues. The CDR3 DNA sequence: TGTGCCAGCAGCCCACTAGCACGGGGTACGCAGTATTTT. Translated: CASSPLARGTQYF.

This chain connects TRBV12-3 or TRBV12-4 to TRBJ1-1; TRBD1 might be the D (6 bases). The CDR3 has 12 residues. V was trimmed by 6 bases and J by 7 bases, leaving 12 bases between them. The chain's CDR3 is CASSPEQGEAFF. DNA for the CDR3: TGTGCCAGCAGCCCCGAACAGGGTGAAGCTTTCTTT.

V and J are TRBV4-3 and TRBJ2-1, with a possible D match to TRBD2 (6 bases). The CDR3 loop spans 15 amino acids. V was clipped by 4 bases and J by 7 bases, with 17 bases between them. Germline V gene data show CDR1 as LGHNA and CDR2 as YSLEER. DNA of the CDR3: TGCGCCAGCAGCCGGACTGCGAGGAGGGATAATGAGCAGTTCTTC. This gives the protein CASSRTARRDNEQFF.

This clone occurred a few times. This chain uses TRBV6-6 with TRBJ1-1; 10 nucleotides line up with TRBD1. V was pared by 6 bases and J by 2 bases, with 9 bases of the junction left unmatched. Germline CDR1 reads MNHNY; CDR2 reads SVGAGI (reference sequence). The CDR3 contains 16 residues. The CDR3 here is CASSQTGGRGNTEAFF. The DNA of the CDR3 is TGTGCCAGCAGCCAGACAGGGGGCAGGGGTAACACTGAAGCTTTCTTT.

This rearrangement joins TRBV19 to TRBJ1-5; TRBD1 agrees at 7 bases. CDR3 size: 16 residues. Germline V CDR1 and CDR2: LNHDA, SQIVND (reference sequence). V gave up 1 base and J gave up 7 bases; unmatched junction bases: 10. CDR3 sequence (DNA): TGTGCCAGTAGTATAGGGGGAGGGGACAGTCGCCAGCCCCAGCATTTT. This encodes CASSIGGGDSRQPQHF. The entire variable domain, with the rest obtained from reference TRBV19 and TRBJ1-5, is as follows: DGGITQSPKYLFRKEGQNVTLSCEQNLNHDAMYWYRQDPGQGLRLIYYSQIVNDFQKGDIAEGYSVSREKKESFPLTVTSAQKNPTAFYLCASSIGGGDSRQPQHFGDGTRLSIL.

The chain joins TRBV6-5 to TRBJ2-1; D possibly corresponds to TRBD2 (6 bases). CDR1 is MNHEY, CDR2 SVGAGI, per germline. V lost 2 bases, J lost 1 base, and 12 bases lay in between. The CDR3 sequence is 16 residues long. CDR3 sequence: CASSYAAGTSYNEQFF. CDR3 DNA: TGTGCCAGCAGTTACGCCGCCGGGACTTCCTACAATGAGCAGTTCTTC.

This clone was observed a few times. The rearrangement links TRBV7-6 to TRBJ2-7; D may be TRBD2 (6 bases). The CDR3 has 13 residues. From germline, CDR1 is SGHVS and CDR2 FNYEAQ. Trimming stripped 4 bases from V and 4 bases from J, with 11 bases between. CDR3 bases: TGTGCCAGCAGCTACGGGGGAACTTACGAGCAGTACTTC. This sequence encodes CASSYGGTYEQYF. The variable domain in full, with the rest retrieved from reference TRBV7-6 and TRBJ2-7, is GAGVSQSPRYKVTKRGQDVALRCDPISGHVSLYWYRQALGQGPEFLTYFNYEAQQDKSGLPNDRFSAERPEGSISTLTIQRTEQRDSAMYRCASSYGGTYEQYFGPGTRLTVT.

The chain joins TRBV24-1 to TRBJ2-3; D gene uncertain. The CDR3 runs to 13 residues. The V gene lost 4 bases and the J gene lost 3 bases, with 7 bases spanning the gap. Germline V CDR1 and CDR2: KGHDR, SFDVKD. The CDR3 region has the DNA TGTGCCACCAGTGAACTTATTACAGATACGCAGTATTTT. This codes for CATSELITDTQYF.

The chain carries TRBV5-5 and TRBJ2-1; D is unclear. Per the germline V gene, CDR1 is SGHKS and CDR2 is YYEKEE (reference sequence). Trimming pared 0 bases from V and 10 bases from J, leaving 8 bases between. The CDR3 length is 12 residues. In nucleotides, the CDR3 is TGTGCCAGCAGCTTGGACCGGTACGAGCAGTTCTTC. Its protein is CASSLDRYEQFF. The variable domain in full, completed from reference TRBV5-5 and TRBJ2-1, reads DAGVTQSPTHLIKTRGQQVTLRCSPISGHKSVSWYQQVLGQGPQFIFQYYEKEERGRGNFPDRFSARQFPNYSSELNVNALLLGDSALYLCASSLDRYEQFFGPGTRLTVL.

The genes are TRBV23-1 and TRBJ1-1; 7 bases are shared with TRBD1. TRBV23-1 is an open reading frame whose function is uncertain. Trimming at V came to 1 base and at J to 5 bases, leaving 10 bases not matched to a gene. The CDR3 loop spans 16 amino acids. In nucleotides, the CDR3 is TGCGCCAGCAGTCAATGGGGAAGGGGGCAATGGACTGAAGCTTTCTTT. Translated, it gives CASSQWGRGQWTEAFF.

This chain uses TRBV6-6 with TRBJ1-1; perhaps TRBD1 as D (6 bases). Germline CDR1 and CDR2: MNHNY and SVGAGI (reference sequence). The CDR3 has 14 residues. V was clipped by 3 bases and J by 4 bases, with 12 bases between them. The CDR3 coding sequence is TGTGCCAGCAGTTATACCCTACAGGGCACTGAAGCTTTCTTT. The encoded protein is CASSYTLQGTEAFF.

The chain joins TRBV12-3 or TRBV12-4 to TRBJ1-2; D gene ambiguous. V lost 8 bases, J lost 5 bases, and 12 bases lay in between. The CDR3 totals 12 residues. CDR3 nucleotides: TGTGCCAGCGGCATTAGGGTGTATGGCTACACCTTC. Translating it yields CASGIRVYGYTF.

The V call is TRBV4-1, the J call TRBJ1-2, with D maybe TRBD1 (5 bases). The V and J ends lost 3 bases and 4 bases respectively, with 12 bases between them. CDR1 is MGHRA and CDR2 is YSYEKL in the germline V gene. This CDR3 is built from 14 residues. This CDR3 is CASSQGPPSYGYTF. As DNA, the CDR3 is TGCGCCAGCAGCCAGGGACCTCCGAGCTATGGCTACACCTTC.